The sequence of this T cell receptor beta chain was determined in a study of blood T cell repertoires in COVID-19. Turning to the study itself: The samples span acute and convalescent COVID-19 from the United States, Italy and Spain. PBMCs, B-cell-depleted T cells, or T cells were the source of the cDNA or gDNA that made up the material.

Per germline, CDR1 SNHLY and CDR2 FYNNEI. The CDR3 runs to 11 residues. V gave up 4 bases and J gave up 10 bases, with 9 bases separating them. Methods used by the authors: The authors estimated nucleated cell counts from reference gene primer amplification. TCRdb's copy holds only in-frame clones and misses some; the assay was immunoSEQ multiplex PCR. V and J calls and clone size come straight from that table; D and trimming were deduced from the DNA. The repertoire holds over 130,000 clones, roughly 84% seen once, with under 4.5% in the top ten. Sequencing was carried out using peripheral blood. This clonotype was obtained from a woman aged 55-69 years with acute or convalescent COVID-19. This sequence joins TRBV2 and TRBJ2-3; TRBD1 is a possible D gene (5 bases). The CDR3 region has the DNA TGTGCCAGCAGTGTACAGGCTCCGCAGTATTTT. Its translation is CASSVQAPQYF.